This TCR beta chain emerged from a study of OX40 agonist ivuxolimab in advanced cancers. Whole-study context: The study treated patients with ivuxolimab, an agonistic anti-OX40 (CD134) antibody. Subjects had a mean age of approximately 60 years, with a range of about 23 to 85; around 80% were male. General study results and limits: The specificity for antigen of the expanded peripheral T cells was not determined.

Exclusion applied to patients with autoimmune disease history or systemic immunosuppression. A word on this clone: Its cognate antigen is unknown.

Data came from immunoSEQ multiplex PCR; TCRdb stores just in-frame clones and leaves some out. The table includes fewer than 85,000 clones, 85% detected once. The clonotype was recovered from an adult with an advanced solid tumor such as melanoma, head and neck, liver or kidney cancer. Sequenced here: CD4+ or CD8+ T cells sorted from blood, sampled in a trial of the OX40 agonist ivuxolimab.

For the CDR3, the DNA is TGTGCCAGCAGTTACGGGACAGGGGGCTTCAATGAGCAGTTCTTC. Its translation is CASSYGTGGFNEQFF. V is TRBV28 and J is TRBJ2-1, with 12 bases lining up with TRBD1. This CDR3 has 15 residues. Germline CDR1 and CDR2: MDHEN and SYDVKM. The V segment lost 4 bases and the J segment 6 bases; nucleotides outside the gene matches: 4.